The present TCR beta chain was sequenced within a study of T cell responses to AZD1222 COVID-19 vaccine. Regarding the study as a whole: Recipients of AZD1222 seropositive at baseline numbered only 5 or 6. Donor demographics were predominantly white British with a female majority; clonal diversity may be underestimated. Close to half of spike-specific TCRs reportedly recognize unmutated variant regions.

Some clones are missing from TCRdb's copy, which holds only in-frame ones; the method was immunoSEQ multiplex PCR. The sample consists of around 120,000 clones, roughly nine tenths of them appearing once. Points on this clone: Its antigen is not known.

The germline V and J ends were trimmed by 9 bases and 12 bases, with 14 bases remaining between them. Germline V gives CDR1 LNHDA, CDR2 SQIVND (reference sequence). The CDR3 runs to 11 residues. This clonotype was sampled from an adult in good health. The genes are TRBV19 and TRBJ1-4; no clear D gene. Specimen: peripheral blood, collected on day 0 of AZD1222 vaccination. DNA of the CDR3: TGTGCCAGCACGTCGGCCCTAGAACTGTTTTTT. It encodes CASTSALELFF.